The 27 T cell receptor beta chains below were found in one sample sequenced in a study of shared clonotypes between healthy human individuals. TCRdb's table, derived via immunoSEQ multiplex PCR, lists solely in-frame clones and lacks some. Seen here are about 380,000 clones, approximately 96% observed once, and the top ten hold approximately 0.32%. Sequencing input: memory CD8+ T cells sorted from blood. Subset given: CD45RO+ cells pooled with CCR7-negative TemRA cells. All receptors derive from a man aged 25-45 years in good health.

The chain is built from TRBV7-2 and TRBJ2-7, with D maybe TRBD2 (6 bases). Germline assignment: CDR1 SGHTA and CDR2 FQGNSA. The CDR3 is 14 amino acids. Trimming took 8 bases from V and 0 from J, leaving 14 bases between them. CDR3 DNA: TGTGCCAGCGGATTACGGGACTTCTCCTACGAGCAGTACTTC. Translation: CASGLRDFSYEQYF.

The gene calls are TRBV10-2 and TRBJ1-5; 8 bases fit TRBD1. Germline trimming cut 6 bases from V and 4 bases from J; bases unmatched to any gene: 8. Germline V gene sequence: CDR1 WSHSY, CDR2 SAAADI. The CDR3 is made up of 15 amino acids. As DNA, the CDR3 is TGCGCCAGCAGCCCCGGGACAGGCAAGAATCAGCCCCAGCATTTT. This gives the protein CASSPGTGKNQPQHF.

The chain employs TRBV11-2 and TRBJ2-7; TRBD1 matches 11 bases. The CDR3 consists of 15 residues. The ends lost 3 bases at V and 7 bases at J; junction bases unmatched: 8. The germline V gene encodes CDR1 SGHAT and CDR2 FQNNGV. The CDR3 here is CASSFPPDRGREQYF. The CDR3 bases are TGTGCCAGCAGCTTCCCCCCGGACAGGGGGCGGGAGCAGTACTTC.

The chain couples TRBV18 to TRBJ1-5, with 7 bases matching TRBD1. The germline V gene encodes CDR1 KGHSH and CDR2 LQKENI. After removal of 4 bases from V and 0 bases from J, the junction contained 12 bases not matched to a gene. The CDR3 spans 18 residues. The DNA of the CDR3 is TGTGCCAGCTCACTCATGACCGGGACAGAGAATAGCAATCAGCCCCAGCATTTT. It is translated as CASSLMTGTENSNQPQHF.

The rearrangement joins TRBV7-6 to TRBJ1-2; perhaps TRBD1 as D (6 bases). The V gene's germline CDR1 is SGHVS and CDR2 FNYEAQ. CDR3 length: 13 amino acids. V shed 5 bases and J shed 8 bases, with 15 bases lying between them. The CDR3 DNA reads TGTGCCAGCAGCCCCCGAGGGGGGGAGGGCTACACCTTC. Protein product: CASSPRGGEGYTF. Full variable domain (rest looked up from reference TRBV7-6 and TRBJ1-2): GAGVSQSPRYKVTKRGQDVALRCDPISGHVSLYWYRQALGQGPEFLTYFNYEAQQDKSGLPNDRFSAERPEGSISTLTIQRTEQRDSAMYRCASSPRGGEGYTFGSGTRLTVV.

The chain couples TRBV29-1 to TRBJ2-1; perhaps D is TRBD1 or TRBD2 (5 bases each). Trimming took off 6 bases at V and 4 bases at J, with 22 bases between the two ends. Germline V gene lookup returns CDR1 SQVTM and CDR2 ANQGSEA. The CDR3 covers 16 residues. This CDR3 is CSVNMRRDGFYNEQFF. DNA for the CDR3: TGCAGCGTGAACATGCGTCGGGACGGTTTTTACAATGAGCAGTTCTTC.

In the case of this clone: The sample holds other DNA sequences that translate to the same CDR3. The V and J genes are TRBV29-1 and TRBJ2-7; TRBD1 matches at 10 bases. This CDR3 is 13 amino acids long. The germline gives CDR1 SQVTM, CDR2 ANQGSEA. The J segment lost 5 bases and the V segment lost 7 bases, leaving 8 bases of the junction unmatched. The CDR3 spells CSARGQGSDEQYF. CDR3 sequence (DNA): TGCAGCGCCAGGGGACAGGGGAGCGACGAGCAGTACTTC.

The rearrangement links TRBV16 to TRBJ1-2; D is undetermined. CDR1 is KGHSY and CDR2 is FQNENV in the germline V gene. CDR3 length: 14 amino acids. Trimming left V 4 bases short and J 1 base short, with 10 bases between. The CDR3 region has the DNA TGTGCCAGCAGCCGACTTTGGGGTAACTATGGCTACACCTTC. It translates to CASSRLWGNYGYTF.

The rearrangement links TRBV28 to TRBJ1-1; D not certain. The germline gives CDR1 MDHEN, CDR2 SYDVKM. The CDR3 totals 13 residues. Trimming took 3 bases from V and 2 from J, leaving 7 bases between them. CDR3 region: CASSFWYNTEAFF. The DNA of the CDR3 is TGTGCCAGCAGTTTTTGGTATAACACTGAAGCTTTCTTT.

The chain carries TRBV7-9 and TRBJ2-1; D gene ambiguous. V lost 4 bases and J 6 bases, leaving 13 bases between the germline ends. The CDR3 length is 14 residues. The germline V gene has CDR1 SEHNR and CDR2 FQNEAQ (reference sequence). DNA of the CDR3: TGTGCCAGCAGCTCTTTCCGTATGGGCAATGAGCAGTTCTTC. It encodes CASSSFRMGNEQFF.

The chain employs TRBV18 and TRBJ2-2, with D perhaps TRBD1 (5 bases). Between the trimmed V and J ends, which lost 6 bases and 0 bases, there was a span of 14 bases. CDR1 is KGHSH and CDR2 is LQKENI in the germline V gene. CDR3 length: 16 amino acids. CDR3 bases: TGTGCCAGCTCGCCATCAGGGCCCGCGAACACCGGGGAGCTGTTTTTT. Its translation: CASSPSGPANTGELFF.

This clone was observed once. V usage is TRBV13 and J usage is TRBJ2-1; weak D call: TRBD2 (5 bases). CDR1 and CDR2 from the germline V gene are PRHDT and FYEKMQ (reference sequence). V was shortened by 2 bases and J by 0 bases, with 8 bases between the two germline ends. The CDR3 consists of 15 residues. This CDR3 is CASSLMGASYNEQFF. In nucleotides, the CDR3 is TGTGCCAGCAGCTTAATGGGAGCCTCCTACAATGAGCAGTTCTTC.

CDR3 in amino acids: CASSLRDREGYTF. DNA of the CDR3: TGCGCCAGCAGCCTCCGGGACAGGGAAGGCTACACCTTC. V gene TRBV5-1 combines with J gene TRBJ1-2, with 9 bases lining up with TRBD1. CDR1 and CDR2 (germline): SGHRS, YFSETQ. The CDR3 loop spans 13 amino acids. V gave up 4 bases and J gave up 8 bases; unmatched junction bases: 6. Based on the CDR3 plus reference TRBV5-1 and TRBJ1-2, the full variable domain is KAGVTQTPRYLIKTRGQQVTLSCSPISGHRSVSWYQQTPGQGLQFLFEYFSETQRNKGNFPGRFSGRQFSNSRSEMNVSTLELGDSALYLCASSLRDREGYTFGSGTRLTVV.

The genes are TRBV30 and TRBJ2-7; no firm D call. The CDR3 contains 13 residues. The V gene lost 5 bases and the J gene lost 1 base, with 12 bases spanning the gap. From germline, CDR1 is GTSNPN and CDR2 SVGIG (reference sequence). The CDR3 DNA follows: TGTGCCTGGTCAGGTACCGGTTCCTACGAGCAGTACTTC. Protein: CAWSGTGSYEQYF.

This chain uses TRBV18 with TRBJ2-7; TRBD1 matches at 7 bases. The V gene end was trimmed by 4 bases and the J gene end by 3 bases; junction bases not matched to a gene: 12. This CDR3 has 16 amino acids. Germline CDR1 and CDR2: KGHSH and LQKENI. The CDR3 loop reads CASSRLTGDGYYEQYF. In nucleotides, the CDR3 is TGTGCCAGCTCACGACTAACAGGGGACGGTTACTACGAGCAGTACTTC.

This chain joins TRBV29-1 and TRBJ1-1; D possibly corresponds to TRBD1 (6 bases). The germline V and J ends were trimmed by 7 bases and 8 bases, with 20 bases remaining between them. The CDR3 runs to 13 residues. Germline-derived CDR1 and CDR2 are SQVTM and ANQGSEA. The CDR3 protein is CSAGGGNTREAFF. CDR3 in DNA: TGCAGCGCCGGCGGGGGCAATACCCGAGAAGCTTTCTTT.

The V and J genes are TRBV29-1 and TRBJ2-7, with D unresolved. Trimming took 5 bases from V and 5 from J, leaving 10 bases between them. Germline V gives CDR1 SQVTM, CDR2 ANQGSEA. The CDR3 loop spans 11 amino acids. Here the CDR3 reads CSVHGGNEQYF. The CDR3 DNA follows: TGCAGCGTTCACGGCGGTAACGAGCAGTACTTC.

V gene TRBV5-1 combines with J gene TRBJ2-3; D possibly corresponds to TRBD1 (6 bases). Germline V gives CDR1 SGHRS, CDR2 YFSETQ. Trimming left V 7 bases short and J 5 bases short, with 20 bases between. There are 15 residues in the CDR3. The CDR3 bases are TGCGCCAGCGGAAATCCCACAGGGTTAGGAGATACGCAGTATTTT. This translates into CASGNPTGLGDTQYF.

CDR3 protein: CASTPAGPIGYTF. The CDR3 DNA reads as TGTGCCAGCACCCCGGCCGGACCGATCGGCTACACCTTC. The genes are TRBV7-2 and TRBJ1-2; D unresolved. With 7 bases removed from V and 8 bases from J, the gap between germline ends came to 17 bases. The CDR3 consists of 13 residues. Germline assignment: CDR1 SGHTA and CDR2 FQGNSA.

V and J are TRBV5-1 and TRBJ2-1, with TRBD2 matching 7 bases. This CDR3 region has 15 residues. Germline V lookup: CDR1 SGHRS, CDR2 YFSETQ. The trim removed 4 bases at V and 1 base at J, leaving 5 bases unmatched. The DNA for the CDR3 is TGCGCCAGCAGCAAGGAGCGGGGTTCCTACAATGAGCAGTTCTTC. Protein: CASSKERGSYNEQFF.

This sequence joins TRBV30 and TRBJ2-7; 9 bases match TRBD2. The V gene's germline CDR1 is GTSNPN and CDR2 SVGIG (reference sequence). This CDR3 contains 13 residues. V trimming: 3 bases; J trimming: 6 bases; junction bases outside the gene matches: 6. The CDR3, as DNA: TGTGCCTGGAGCGACGGGACTAGCAGCGAGCAGTACTTC. Amino acid sequence: CAWSDGTSSEQYF.

The CDR3 region has the DNA TGTGCCAGCAGCCTTCGGACAGACACTGAAGCTTTCTTT. Translation: CASSLRTDTEAFF. This chain uses TRBV7-9 with TRBJ1-1; a possible D gene is TRBD1 (6 bases). The CDR3 covers 13 residues. Germline CDR1 reads SEHNR; CDR2 reads FQNEAQ (reference sequence). The ends were cut back, 5 bases at V and 3 bases at J, with 10 bases in the middle.

This sequence joins TRBV9 and TRBJ2-1; D is undetermined. The V end was cut by 3 bases, the J end by 10 bases, with 11 bases between. The CDR3 totals 12 residues. Germline loops: CDR1 SGDLS, CDR2 YYNGEE. The CDR3 region has the DNA TGTGCCAGCAGCGCGCTAGGCAACGAGCAGTTCTTC. It codes for CASSALGNEQFF.

V gene TRBV10-3 combines with J gene TRBJ2-7; 7 bases are a match to TRBD2. This CDR3 comprises 15 residues. The V gene's germline CDR1 is ENHRY and CDR2 SYGVKD. Germline trimming cut 0 bases from V and 3 bases from J; bases unmatched to any gene: 5. This chain's CDR3 is CAISESGSGLYEQYF. The CDR3 coding sequence is TGTGCCATCAGTGAGTCGGGTAGCGGGCTCTACGAGCAGTACTTC.

On this clone: The same CDR3 also results from other DNA sequences found in this sample. The V call is TRBV2, the J call TRBJ2-7; no definite D call. The CDR3 spans 13 residues. Germline CDR1 reads SNHLY; CDR2 reads FYNNEI. The V and J ends lost 4 bases and 0 bases respectively, with 7 bases between them. In DNA form, the CDR3 reads TGTGCCAGCAGTGGCGGCAGCTCCTACGAGCAGTACTTC. Translated, it gives CASSGGSSYEQYF.

The chain carries TRBV29-1 and TRBJ2-1; 8 nucleotides match TRBD2. CDR1 and CDR2 from the germline V gene are SQVTM and ANQGSEA. The ends lost 0 bases at V and 2 bases at J; junction bases unmatched: 6. The CDR3 contains 16 residues. The CDR3 region is CSVEDLKGLAYNEQFF. The DNA for the CDR3 is TGCAGCGTTGAAGATCTTAAGGGACTAGCCTACAATGAGCAGTTCTTC.

The chain combines TRBV4-2 with TRBJ1-1, with a possible D match to TRBD1 (5 bases). Trimming left V 1 base short and J 1 base short, with 13 bases between. The germline V gene encodes CDR1 LGHNA and CDR2 YNFKEQ. This CDR3 is built from 16 residues. CDR3 in amino acids: CASSQARRDSNTEAFF. The CDR3 DNA reads as TGTGCCAGCAGCCAAGCTAGACGGGACTCGAACACTGAAGCTTTCTTT.